A selection of T cell receptor beta chains follows, all from one sample in a study of tumor-infiltrating lymphocytes in primary liver carcinoma. Via MiXCR, TCRdb re-called the multiplex PCR reads, giving one row per CDR3 protein. Among about 21,000 distinct CDR3 sequences listed, 60% to 80% were seen once. Sequences were obtained from liver tumor tissue from sampling region 1. The receptors shown here come from a woman in her 30s with primary liver carcinoma and hepatitis B virus infection. Both conserved end residues are trimmed from each CDR3. D genes are given only for firm matches.

CDR3	V	J	D
ASSRAEGTDYERY	TRBV14	TRBJ2-7	NA
ASSLDGHRPPTDTQY	TRBV5-4	TRBJ2-3	NA
ASSVGRDRINTDTQY	TRBV5-6	TRBJ2-3	TRBD1
GSSLFLGGQPQH	TRBV7-8	TRBJ1-5	NA
ATGRVVLSGELF	TRBV15	TRBJ2-2	NA
ASSLCRGRGENEQF	TRBV7-8	TRBJ2-1	NA
ASSKTAEVELF	TRBV6-2/TRBV6-3	TRBJ2-2	NA
ANRGGGPQY	TRBV12-3/TRBV12-4	NA	NA
ASREAGMSYEQY	TRBV28	TRBJ2-7	NA
ASSGKGRMQF	TRBV11-1	TRBJ2-1	TRBD2
AGRDLQGGKETHY	TRBV28	TRBJ2-5	TRBD2
ANSESATRQEAQY	TRBV10-3	TRBJ2-5	NA
ASSVRDTAKIVIPDTQY	TRBV11-2	TRBJ2-3	NA
ASSQGGLGGETQY	TRBV4-2	TRBJ2-5	NA
ASRGISGNNEQF	TRBV28	TRBJ2-1	NA
ASSLGGAVGELF	TRBV6-5	TRBJ2-2	TRBD2
ASSLFPDRAQGKDTEAF	TRBV6-5	TRBJ1-1	TRBD1
ASSLLTGVIYEQY	TRBV11-2	TRBJ2-7	NA
ASSLEEANGSTDMQY	TRBV7-8	TRBJ2-3	NA
AWGVGGKLPNTEAF	TRBV30	TRBJ1-1	NA
VSGWAVSGNTIY	TRBV6-1	TRBJ1-3	NA
ASSVSRAGQH	TRBV28	TRBJ1-5	NA
TSSLGDSRSEKLS	TRBV7-9	TRBJ1-4	NA
ASSLNRDTQY	TRBV28	TRBJ2-3	NA
ASSLTRRHGTQY	TRBV4-3	TRBJ2-5	NA
ACNQAAGTDYEQY	TRBV14	TRBJ2-7	NA
TSNLTGGPSERF	TRBV12-3/TRBV12-4	TRBJ2-1	TRBD2
ASSHPGGYEKPF	TRBV28	TRBJ1-4	NA
ASDLGPRTWRNTIY	TRBV10-2	TRBJ1-3	NA
SSSLAASGAYEQY	TRBV5-5	TRBJ2-7	TRBD2
ASSEVVAGGPIGELF	TRBV6-1	TRBJ2-2	TRBD2
ASSPQQGGSTLAGTDTQY	TRBV4-1	TRBJ2-3	TRBD1
SVEVLGGRNNEQF	TRBV29-1	TRBJ2-1	TRBD2
ANSLLAGGPRSNTGELF	TRBV4-3	TRBJ2-2	TRBD2
VNSLDVSNSPLH	TRBV5-5	TRBJ1-6	NA
ASSTDRGVTQY	TRBV6-5	TRBJ2-5	TRBD1
ASKIAGNYEQY	TRBV11-2	TRBJ2-7	NA
TLHGASSPHTGELF	TRBV25-1	TRBJ2-2	NA
ASSVGLAGIVDTHY	TRBV11-2	TRBJ2-3	TRBD2
ASNPHTDTQY	TRBV7-9	TRBJ2-3	NA